The present entry profiles one T cell receptor beta chain with its context. The antigen it recognizes is unknown. No base-level quality is on record; no much larger clone is a single base apart. This sample was taken from a study of blood T cell repertoires in COVID-19 (TCRdb year 2020). For the wider study: Collaborator samples came from the United States, Italy and Spain and covered acute and convalescent phases of COVID-19. The prospective study material was composed of cDNA or gDNA derived from T cells, B-cell-depleted T cells, or PBMCs. Subjects who had been exposed to COVID-19, were actively infected with it, or had recovered from it provided the deeply sampled blood TCRbeta repertoires that made up the dataset. The repertoires were released in a freely available public database meant as a resource for research on the immune response to SARS-CoV-2. The samples were drawn from the first 160 participants of the ongoing ImmuneRACE study and from 1,254 subjects provided by 6 global collaborators. A de-identified subject ID, COVID-19 status, age in years and sex were almost always included in the sample metadata. HLA class I and class II types, where available, came from metadata supplied by the sample provider rather than from assay-based typing.

Deletion took 3 bases off V and 5 bases off J, with a span of 13 bases between the germline ends. Via the germline V gene, CDR1 is SGHAT and CDR2 FQNNGV. The CDR3 starts with the cysteine, ends with the phenylalanine, and has 14 residues. The sequence is cut down to CDR3 DNA, 42 bases in frame from base 1. The immunoSEQ Assay, a bias-controlled multiplex PCR, was used to amplify TCRbeta CDR3 regions from genomic DNA. The study's processing was this. Within the assay, amplification of reference gene primers was used to estimate how many nucleated cells each sample contained. Sequence reads were collapsed and filtered to measure the absolute abundance of every unique TCRbeta CDR3 rearrangement. Productive Simpson clonality was computed per sample as the square root of Simpson's diversity index over productive rearrangements. Here the immuneACCESS table is served through TCRdb, limited to in-frame sequences with V and J called. Missing clones are a known gap in these copies; in checked studies unresolved V genes cover under half, and the rest lacks a known reason. For V, J and clone size, that table is used; D and trimming come from the DNA. In this sample the table shows some 150,000 clones, around four fifths of which occur a single time. The ten largest clonotypes hold about 3.1% of the sample.

Whole blood was collected in K2EDTA tubes by collaborating institutions according to the institutions' own protocols. Collaborator samples were shipped for TCRbeta analysis as frozen whole blood, isolated PBMCs, or DNA extracted from either sample type. Results the study describes overall, beyond this receptor: Clinical and demographic metadata were provided uncurated, with the amount varying by source and participant.

This chain is built from TRBV11-2 and TRBJ2-5; matching of 6 bases hints at TRBD2 as the D gene. Sample: peripheral blood. This clonotype was obtained from a woman in her thirties or forties with active or convalescent COVID-19. The sequenced DNA is TGTGCCAGCAGCTTGCGGGGCCTGAGGGAGACCCAGTACTTC. Translated, this is CASSLRGLRETQYF. Full variable domain (CDR3 extended with the reference TRBV11-2 and TRBJ2-5 proteins): EAGVAQSPRYKIIEKRQSVAFWCNPISGHATLYWYQQILGQGPKLLIQFQNNGVVDDSQLPKDRFSAERLKGVDSTLKIQPAKLEDSAVYLCASSLRGLRETQYFGPGTRLLVL.